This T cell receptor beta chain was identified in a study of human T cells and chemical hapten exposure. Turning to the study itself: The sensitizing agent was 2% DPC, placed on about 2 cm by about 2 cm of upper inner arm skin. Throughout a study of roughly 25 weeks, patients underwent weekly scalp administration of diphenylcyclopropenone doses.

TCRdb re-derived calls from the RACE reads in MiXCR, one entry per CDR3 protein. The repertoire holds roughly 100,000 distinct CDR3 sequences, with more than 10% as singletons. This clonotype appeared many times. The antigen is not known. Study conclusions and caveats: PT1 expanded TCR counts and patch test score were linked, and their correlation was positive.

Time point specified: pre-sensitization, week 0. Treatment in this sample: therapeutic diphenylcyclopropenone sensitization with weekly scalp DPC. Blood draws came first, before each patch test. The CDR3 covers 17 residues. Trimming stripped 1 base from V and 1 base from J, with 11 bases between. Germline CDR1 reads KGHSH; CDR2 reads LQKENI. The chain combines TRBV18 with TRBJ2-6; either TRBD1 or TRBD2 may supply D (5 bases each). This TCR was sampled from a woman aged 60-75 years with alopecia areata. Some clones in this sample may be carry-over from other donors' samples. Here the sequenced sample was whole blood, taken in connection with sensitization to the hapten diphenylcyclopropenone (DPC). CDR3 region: CASSPRAGTSGANVLTF. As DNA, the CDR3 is TGTGCCAGCTCACCACGCGCAGGGACGTCTGGGGCCAACGTCCTGACTTTC.